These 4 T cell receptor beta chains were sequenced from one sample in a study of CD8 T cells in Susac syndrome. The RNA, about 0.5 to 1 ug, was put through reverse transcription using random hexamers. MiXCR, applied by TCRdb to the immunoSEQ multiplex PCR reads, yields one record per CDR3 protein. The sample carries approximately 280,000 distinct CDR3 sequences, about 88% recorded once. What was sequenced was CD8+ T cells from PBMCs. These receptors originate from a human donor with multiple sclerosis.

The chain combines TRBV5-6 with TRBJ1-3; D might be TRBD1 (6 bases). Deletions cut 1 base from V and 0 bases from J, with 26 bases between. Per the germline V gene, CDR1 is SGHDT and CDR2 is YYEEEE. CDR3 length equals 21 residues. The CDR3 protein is CASSLPPHQQRGGASGNTIYF. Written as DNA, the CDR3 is TGTGCCAGCAGCTTGCCCCCCCACCAACAGAGAGGGGGGGCCTCTGGAAACACCATATATTTT.

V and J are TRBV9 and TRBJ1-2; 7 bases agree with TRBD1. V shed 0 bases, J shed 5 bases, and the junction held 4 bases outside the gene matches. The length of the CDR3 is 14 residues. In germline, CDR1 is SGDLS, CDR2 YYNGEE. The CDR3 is CASSVGGTAYGYTF. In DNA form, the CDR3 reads TGTGCCAGCAGCGTAGGGGGGACAGCTTATGGCTACACCTTC. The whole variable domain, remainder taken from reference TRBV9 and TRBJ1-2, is DSGVTQTPKHLITATGQRVTLRCSPRSGDLSVYWYQQSLDQGLQFLIQYYNGEERAKGNILERFSAQQFPDLHSELNLSSLELGDSALYFCASSVGGTAYGYTFGSGTRLTVV.

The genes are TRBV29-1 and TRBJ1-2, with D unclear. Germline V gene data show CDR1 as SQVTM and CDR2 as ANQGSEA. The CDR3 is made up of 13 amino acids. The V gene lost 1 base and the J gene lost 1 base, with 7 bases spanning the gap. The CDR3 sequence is CSVEGQINYGYTF. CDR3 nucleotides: TGCAGCGTTGAAGGGCAGATTAACTATGGCTACACCTTC.

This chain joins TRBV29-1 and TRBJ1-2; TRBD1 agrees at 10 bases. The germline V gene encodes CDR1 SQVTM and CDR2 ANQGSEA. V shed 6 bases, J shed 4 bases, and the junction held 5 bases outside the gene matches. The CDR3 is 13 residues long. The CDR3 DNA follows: TGCAGCGTCATCCGGGACAGGGGCTATGGCTACACCTTC. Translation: CSVIRDRGYGYTF.